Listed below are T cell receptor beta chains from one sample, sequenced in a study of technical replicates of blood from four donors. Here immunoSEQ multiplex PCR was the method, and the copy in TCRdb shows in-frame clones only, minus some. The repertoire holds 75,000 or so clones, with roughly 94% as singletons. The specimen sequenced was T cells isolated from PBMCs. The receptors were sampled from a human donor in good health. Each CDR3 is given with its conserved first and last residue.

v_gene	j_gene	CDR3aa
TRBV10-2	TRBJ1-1	CASSEGTAPGAFF
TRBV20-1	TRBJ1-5	CSARDSEAQHF
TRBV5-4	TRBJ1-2	CASSLAGEYGYTF
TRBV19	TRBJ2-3	CASSPPALLAGGPPDTQYF
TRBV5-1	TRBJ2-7	CASSPWGGSDEQYF
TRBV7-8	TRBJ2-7	CASSVTRTGENEQYF
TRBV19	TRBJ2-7	CASREGGANNYEQYF
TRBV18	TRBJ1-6	CASSLGENSPLHF
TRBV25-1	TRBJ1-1	CASSPGGGNTEAFF
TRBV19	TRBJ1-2	CASSTHSTGGRRGYTF
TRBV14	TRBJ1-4	CASSQTTANEKLFF
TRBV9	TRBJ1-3	CASSVGGERGLGNTIYF
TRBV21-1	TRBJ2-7	CASSSPQTRHGQYF
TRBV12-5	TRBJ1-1	CASGLVLSGQGNTEAFF
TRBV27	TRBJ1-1	CASSFSGQGATEAFF
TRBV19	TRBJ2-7	CASSHRQGGSEQYF
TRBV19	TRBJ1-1	CASSWVGQGNTEAFF
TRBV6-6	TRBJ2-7	CASSPTGGPVEQYF
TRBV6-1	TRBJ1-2	CASSRYGYTF
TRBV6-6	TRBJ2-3	CASSALSGGPTDTQYF
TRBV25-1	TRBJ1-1	CASSELPLFGGDTEAFF
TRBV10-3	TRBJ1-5	CAISESRDNQPQHF
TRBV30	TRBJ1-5	CACAQGYNQPQHF
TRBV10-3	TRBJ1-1	CAISDGRDTEAFF